The T cell receptor beta chain under discussion was sequenced for a study of T cell responses to AZD1222 COVID-19 vaccine. Turning to this clone: Its target is unknown.

Assay: immunoSEQ multiplex PCR; the TCRdb copy retains only in-frame clones and omits some. Of 150,000 to 200,000 clones listed, approximately 89% are singletons. Pooling of second doses given at about 4 or about 12 weeks was done. The V end was cut by 8 bases, the J end by 0 bases, with 12 bases between. This CDR3 has 14 amino acids. Germline CDR1 reads SNHLY; CDR2 reads FYNNEI. Overall study findings and caveats: Targets within unmutated variant regions were reportedly found for nearly half of spike-specific TCRs. Donors were mostly white British, more females; clonal diversity possibly underestimated. Spike-specific TCRs gained breadth and depth after people received two AZD1222 doses.

This chain links TRBV2 with TRBJ2-3; D is perhaps TRBD1 or TRBD2 (5 bases each). The TCR originated in an adult who received the AZD1222 COVID-19 vaccine. Sample: peripheral blood, taken 28 days after the second AZD1222 dose. As DNA, the CDR3 is TGTGCCAGCGGGGCGGGCCTAAGCACAGATACGCAGTATTTT. Protein sequence: CASGAGLSTDTQYF.